In this sample, the clone carrying this TCR beta chain turned up a few times. Its matching antigen is unknown. The data belong to a study of shared clonotypes between healthy human individuals. Findings of the study overall: Around 5% was the fraction of naive CD4 clonotypes found shared across a few donors.

The CDR3 is made up of 14 amino acids. V was clipped by 4 bases and J by 4 bases; unmatched bases: 1. Germline CDR1 is MRHNA and CDR2 is SNTAGT. Here immunoSEQ multiplex PCR was the method, and the copy in TCRdb shows in-frame clones only, minus some. The sample includes 85,000 to 100,000 clones, approximately 75% seen only once; the top ten take around half. Participating donors were healthy, HIV-negative adults free of recent acute infections or vaccinations. The J gene is TRBJ2-2, the V gene TRBV6-4, with 9 bases aligning to TRBD2. The sequenced sample was memory CD8+ T cells sorted from blood. Subset meaning: CD45RO+ cells pooled with CCR7-negative TemRA cells. The TCR was taken from a man aged 25 to 45 in good health. CDR3 loop: CASSGSGSTGELFF. DNA of the CDR3: TGTGCCAGCAGTGGTAGCGGGAGCACCGGGGAGCTGTTTTTT.